These 14 T cell receptor beta chains originate from one sample sequenced in a study of blood T cells in healthy people across ages. Using a J-beta primer mix together with a sample-barcoded 5' primer, a second PCR was run for roughly 7 to 11 cycles. TCRdb independently ran MiXCR on the 5' RACE reads; one entry per CDR3 protein. The sample comprises hundreds of thousands of distinct CDR3 sequences, roughly 21% of which are singletons, and 3% to 4.5% rests with the top ten. The source material was blood. The receptors derive from a man aged 65-85 years in good health.

This clonotype was counted a few times. The CDR3 sequence: CASSSPGWETQYF. The CDR3 DNA sequence: TGCGCCAGCAGCTCCCCGGGTTGGGAGACCCAGTACTTC. The gene calls are TRBV5-1 and TRBJ2-5, with unresolved D. V lost 3 bases and J 5 bases, leaving 11 bases between the germline ends. The CDR3 totals 13 residues. Germline V gene data show CDR1 as SGHRS and CDR2 as YFSETQ.

This chain uses TRBV28 with TRBJ2-5, with a tentative D call TRBD1 (8 bases). The tail of the sequence fits TRBJ2-7 better, so the J call may be wrong. Germline values: CDR1 MDHEN, CDR2 SYDVKM. The CDR3 spans 14 residues. In DNA form, the CDR3 reads TGTGCCAGTCACAAGGGAGGGACAGGCTACGAGCAGTACTTC. Translated: CASHKGGTGYEQYF.

This clonotype was observed a few times. At one boundary the junction diverges from the germline segment, which might be a read error. The chain is built from TRBV12-3 or TRBV12-4 and TRBJ2-5, with D maybe TRBD2 (5 bases). The DNA end lines up better with TRBJ2-1; the J call may be wrong. This CDR3 is 13 amino acids long. CDR3 sequence: CAGSLEGSNEQFF. Written as DNA, the CDR3 is TGTGCCGGCAGTTTGGAAGGGAGTAATGAGCAGTTCTTC.

The chain combines TRBV6-6 with TRBJ2-1; D not resolved. CDR1 and CDR2 (germline): MNHNY, SVGAGI (reference sequence). The CDR3 totals 13 residues. Trimming removed 3 bases from V and 4 bases from J, with 7 bases in between. This CDR3 reads CASSYMQYNEQFF. CDR3 nucleotides: TGTGCCAGCAGTTATATGCAGTACAATGAGCAGTTCTTC.

This clonotype was observed a few times. The chain is built from TRBV21-1 and TRBJ2-5; TRBD1 is taken as the D call from the table, unchecked against the DNA. TRBV21-1 is described as a pseudogene. This CDR3 spans 16 amino acids. The CDR3: CASSRGRGRGKETQYF. The CDR3 DNA is TGTGCCAGCAGCAGGGGCAGGGGAAGGGGAAAAGAGACCCAGTACTTC.

The rearrangement joins TRBV27 to TRBJ1-5; perhaps TRBD1 as D (6 bases). There are 14 residues in the CDR3. Germline V gene data show CDR1 as MNHEY and CDR2 as SMNVEV (reference sequence). V was cut by 2 bases and J by 5 bases, with 10 bases left in between. The CDR3 bases are TGTGCCAGCAGTTTAATGGCAGGGGATCAGCCCCAGCATTTT. It specifies CASSLMAGDQPQHF.

This clonotype was counted only a few times. The V gene is TRBV2, the J gene TRBJ2-6; no reliable D call. Germline lookup yields CDR1 SNHLY and CDR2 FYNNEI. The germline V and J ends were trimmed by 5 bases and 7 bases, with 6 bases remaining between them. The CDR3 consists of 12 residues. For the CDR3, the DNA is TGTGCCAGCAGTCCCCCCGCCAACGTCCTGACTTTC. This sequence encodes CASSPPANVLTF.

The chain links TRBV7-9 to TRBJ2-5, with TRBD2 identical over 7 bases. The DNA end lines up better with TRBJ2-1; the J call may be wrong. The CDR3 length is 12 residues. CDR1 and CDR2 from the germline V gene are SEHNR and FQNEAQ (reference sequence). The CDR3 region has the DNA TGTGCCAGCGTGGGCGGGAGAAATGAGCAGTTCTTC. Its protein is CASVGGRNEQFF.

This clonotype was seen a handful of times. The rearrangement links TRBV20-1 to TRBJ1-5; D ambiguous. Trimming took 3 bases from V and 8 from J, leaving 14 bases between them. The germline V gene has CDR1 DFQATT and CDR2 SNEGSKA (reference sequence). The CDR3 covers 13 residues. The CDR3 coding sequence is TGCAGTGCTAGCCCCTCCCGATTGGAGCCCCAGCATTTT. Its protein product is CSASPSRLEPQHF.

This chain uses TRBV20-1 with TRBJ2-7; TRBD2 matches 12 bases. Germline V gene sequence: CDR1 DFQATT, CDR2 SNEGSKA (reference sequence). The V and J ends lost 3 bases and 4 bases, in that order; junction bases with no gene match: 4. This CDR3 is built from 14 residues. Here the CDR3 DNA reads TGCAGTGCTAGGGAGACTAGCGGGGGATACGAGCAGTACTTC. Its protein is CSARETSGGYEQYF.

The table lists this clonotype with a few counts. V usage is TRBV7-2 and J usage is TRBJ2-1; D unresolved. The germline V and J ends were trimmed by 6 bases and 6 bases, with 15 bases remaining between them. CDR1 and CDR2 from the germline V gene are SGHTA and FQGNSA. CDR3 length: 14 amino acids. CDR3 amino acids: CASSYQHGSNEQFF. CDR3 coding DNA: TGTGCCAGCAGTTACCAGCACGGGTCCAATGAGCAGTTCTTC.

The chain joins TRBV25-1 to TRBJ2-3, with a tentative D call TRBD2 (5 bases). This CDR3 contains 14 residues. Germline lookup yields CDR1 MGHDK and CDR2 SYGVNS. V dropped 3 bases and J dropped 2 bases, with 9 bases sitting between them. CDR3 loop: CASSDPDFTDTQYF. The CDR3 nucleotides read TGTGCCAGCAGTGACCCGGACTTCACAGATACGCAGTATTTT.

This clonotype was detected only a few times. V is TRBV18 and J is TRBJ2-5; unclear D gene. V was pared by 3 bases and J by 5 bases, with 7 bases between. The germline gives CDR1 KGHSH, CDR2 LQKENI. This CDR3 region has 12 residues. CDR3 sequence: CASSPIVETQYF. DNA for the CDR3: TGTGCCAGCTCACCGATCGTGGAGACCCAGTACTTC.

V and J are TRBV5-1 and TRBJ2-7; the match to TRBD2 covers 8 bases. The CDR3 loop spans 14 amino acids. Germline CDR1 SGHRS, CDR2 YFSETQ. The ends lost 1 base at V and 5 bases at J; junction bases unmatched: 5. In nucleotides, the CDR3 is TGCGCCAGCAGCTTGACGGGAGGGAAACACGAGCAGTACTTC. Residues: CASSLTGGKHEQYF.